Within the sample, the clone carrying this T cell receptor beta chain is medium-sized. These data come from a study of HIV-infected patients and healthy controls. No cell fractionation was done, so the repertoire covers all unsorted peripheral blood T cells. V was cut by 5 bases and J by 11 bases, with 15 bases left in between. In germline, CDR1 is SEHNR, CDR2 FQNEAQ (reference sequence). This CDR3 region has 12 residues. Around 450 ng RNA was reverse transcribed with alpha and beta constant-region primers. Alpha and beta chain libraries were made separately by chain-specific third strand synthesis with multiplexing indices. A single primer pair per chain amplified all rearrangements, with per-molecule barcodes. One entry per CDR3 protein, called by TCRdb with MiXCR from the 5' RACE reads. The repertoire holds some 15,000 distinct CDR3 sequences, with 5.5% to 8% as singletons.

The source of this sequence is an adult in good health. Sequencing was done on a sample of blood. The chain links TRBV7-9 to TRBJ1-1, with unresolved D. The CDR3 spells CASSITTWSAFF. The CDR3, as DNA: TGTGCCAGCAGCATTACGACCTGGTCTGCTTTCTTT.